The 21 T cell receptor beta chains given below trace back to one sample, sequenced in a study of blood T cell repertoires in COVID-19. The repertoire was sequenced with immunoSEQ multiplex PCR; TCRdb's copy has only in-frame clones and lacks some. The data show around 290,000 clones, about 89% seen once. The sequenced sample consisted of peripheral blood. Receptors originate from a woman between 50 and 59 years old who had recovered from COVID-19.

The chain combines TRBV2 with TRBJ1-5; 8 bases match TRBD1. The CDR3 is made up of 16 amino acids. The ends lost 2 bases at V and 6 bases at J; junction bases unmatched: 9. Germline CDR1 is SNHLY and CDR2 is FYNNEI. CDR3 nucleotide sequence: TGTGCCAGCAGTGAATACGTGACAGGGGCAGCTCAGCCCCAGCATTTT. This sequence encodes CASSEYVTGAAQPQHF.

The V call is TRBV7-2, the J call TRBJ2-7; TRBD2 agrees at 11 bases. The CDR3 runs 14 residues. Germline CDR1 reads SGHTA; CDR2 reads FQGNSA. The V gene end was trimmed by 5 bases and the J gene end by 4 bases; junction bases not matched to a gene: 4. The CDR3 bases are TGTGCCAGCAGCACAACTAGCGGGAGTTACGAGCAGTACTTC. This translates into CASSTTSGSYEQYF.

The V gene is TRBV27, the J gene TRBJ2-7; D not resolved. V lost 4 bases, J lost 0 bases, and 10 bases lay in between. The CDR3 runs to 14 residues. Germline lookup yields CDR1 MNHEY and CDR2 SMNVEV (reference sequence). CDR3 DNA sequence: TGTGCCAGCAGTTCCCGACGGGTCTCCTACGAGCAGTACTTC. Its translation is CASSSRRVSYEQYF.

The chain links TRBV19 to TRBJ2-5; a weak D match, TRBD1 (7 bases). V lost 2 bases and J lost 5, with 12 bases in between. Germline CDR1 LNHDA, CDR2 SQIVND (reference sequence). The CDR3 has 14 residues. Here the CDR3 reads CASSIQGGLETQYF. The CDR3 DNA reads TGTGCCAGTAGTATACAGGGGGGCCTGGAGACCCAGTACTTC.

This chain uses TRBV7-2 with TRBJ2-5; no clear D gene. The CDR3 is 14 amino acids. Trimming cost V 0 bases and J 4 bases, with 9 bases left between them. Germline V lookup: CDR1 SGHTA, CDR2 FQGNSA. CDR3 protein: CASSLAQIVETQYF. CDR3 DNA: TGTGCCAGCAGCTTAGCACAGATTGTAGAGACCCAGTACTTC.

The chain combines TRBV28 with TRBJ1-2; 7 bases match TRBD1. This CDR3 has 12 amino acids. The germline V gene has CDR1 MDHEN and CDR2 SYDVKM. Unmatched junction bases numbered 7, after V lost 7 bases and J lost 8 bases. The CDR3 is CASKGALRGYTF. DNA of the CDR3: TGTGCCAGCAAGGGGGCGCTTCGCGGCTACACCTTC.

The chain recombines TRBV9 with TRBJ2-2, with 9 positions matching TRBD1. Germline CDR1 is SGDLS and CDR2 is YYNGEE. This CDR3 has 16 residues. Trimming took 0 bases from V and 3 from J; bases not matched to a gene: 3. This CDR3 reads CASSVGGQGDTGELFF. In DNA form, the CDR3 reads TGTGCCAGCAGCGTAGGGGGACAGGGCGACACCGGGGAGCTGTTTTTT.

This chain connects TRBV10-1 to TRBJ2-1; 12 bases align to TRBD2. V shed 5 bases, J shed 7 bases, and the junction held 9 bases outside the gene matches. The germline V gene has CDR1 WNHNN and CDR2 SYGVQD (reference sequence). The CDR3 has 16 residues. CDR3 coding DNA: TGCGCCAGCAGTTTATCTAGCGGGGGGGTGACAAATGAGCAGTTCTTC. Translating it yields CASSLSSGGVTNEQFF.

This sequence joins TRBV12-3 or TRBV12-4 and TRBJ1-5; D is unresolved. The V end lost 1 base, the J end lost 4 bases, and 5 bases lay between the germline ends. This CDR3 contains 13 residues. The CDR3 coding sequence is TGTGCCAGCAGTTTAGGGGAGAATCAGCCCCAGCATTTT. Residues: CASSLGENQPQHF.

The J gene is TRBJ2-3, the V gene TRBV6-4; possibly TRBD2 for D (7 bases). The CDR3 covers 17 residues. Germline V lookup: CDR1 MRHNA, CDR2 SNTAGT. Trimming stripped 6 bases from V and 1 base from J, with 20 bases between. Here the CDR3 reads CASRPRGRELGTDTQYF. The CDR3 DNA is TGTGCCAGCAGGCCGCGGGGGCGGGAGTTGGGCACAGATACGCAGTATTTT.

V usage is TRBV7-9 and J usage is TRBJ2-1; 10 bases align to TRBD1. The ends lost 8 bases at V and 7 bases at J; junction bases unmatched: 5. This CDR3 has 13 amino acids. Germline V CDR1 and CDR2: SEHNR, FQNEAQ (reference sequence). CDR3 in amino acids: CASARDRGNEQFF. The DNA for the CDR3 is TGTGCCAGCGCCAGGGACAGGGGAAATGAGCAGTTCTTC.

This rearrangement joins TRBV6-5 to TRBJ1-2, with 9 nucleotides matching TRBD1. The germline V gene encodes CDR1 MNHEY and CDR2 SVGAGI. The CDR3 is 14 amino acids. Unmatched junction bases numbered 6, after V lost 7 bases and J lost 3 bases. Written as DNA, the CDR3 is TGTGCCAGCATTATGACAGGGGGGGACTATGGCTACACCTTC. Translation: CASIMTGGDYGYTF.

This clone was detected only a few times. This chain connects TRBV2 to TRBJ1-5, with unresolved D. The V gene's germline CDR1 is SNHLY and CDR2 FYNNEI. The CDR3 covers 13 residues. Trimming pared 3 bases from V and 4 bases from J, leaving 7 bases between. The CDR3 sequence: CASSEGSNQPQHF. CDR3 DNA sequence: TGTGCCAGCAGTGAGGGGAGTAATCAGCCCCAGCATTTT.

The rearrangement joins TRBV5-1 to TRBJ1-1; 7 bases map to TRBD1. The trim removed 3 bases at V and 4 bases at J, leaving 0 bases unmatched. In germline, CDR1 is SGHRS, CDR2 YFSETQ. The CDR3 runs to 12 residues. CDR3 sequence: CASSSGGTEAFF. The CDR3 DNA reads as TGCGCCAGCAGCTCAGGGGGCACTGAAGCTTTCTTT. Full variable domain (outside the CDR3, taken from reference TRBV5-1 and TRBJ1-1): KAGVTQTPRYLIKTRGQQVTLSCSPISGHRSVSWYQQTPGQGLQFLFEYFSETQRNKGNFPGRFSGRQFSNSRSEMNVSTLELGDSALYLCASSSGGTEAFFGQGTRLTVV.

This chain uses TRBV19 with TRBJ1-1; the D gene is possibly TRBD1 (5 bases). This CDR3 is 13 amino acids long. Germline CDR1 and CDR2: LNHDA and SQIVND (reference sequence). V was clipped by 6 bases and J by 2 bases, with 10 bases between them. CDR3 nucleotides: TGTGCCAGTAGCGTGACAGTAAACACTGAAGCTTTCTTT. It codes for CASSVTVNTEAFF.

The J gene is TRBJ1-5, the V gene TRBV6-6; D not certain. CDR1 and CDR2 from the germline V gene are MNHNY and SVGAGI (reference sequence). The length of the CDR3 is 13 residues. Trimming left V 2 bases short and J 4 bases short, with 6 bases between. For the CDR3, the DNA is TGTGCCAGCAGTTACGAGCTGAATCAGCCCCAGCATTTT. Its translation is CASSYELNQPQHF.

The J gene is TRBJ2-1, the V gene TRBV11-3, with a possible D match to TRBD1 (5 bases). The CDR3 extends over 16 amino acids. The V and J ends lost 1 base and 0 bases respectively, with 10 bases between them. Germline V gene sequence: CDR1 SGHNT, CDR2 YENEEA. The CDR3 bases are TGTGCCAGCAGCTTAGGCGCGACAGTCTCCTACAATGAGCAGTTCTTC. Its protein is CASSLGATVSYNEQFF.

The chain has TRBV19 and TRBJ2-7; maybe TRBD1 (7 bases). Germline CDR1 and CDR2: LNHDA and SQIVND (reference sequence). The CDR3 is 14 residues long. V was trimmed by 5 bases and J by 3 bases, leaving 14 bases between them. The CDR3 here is CASSSGGQDYEQYF. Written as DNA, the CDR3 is TGTGCCAGTAGTTCAGGGGGGCAGGACTACGAGCAGTACTTC.

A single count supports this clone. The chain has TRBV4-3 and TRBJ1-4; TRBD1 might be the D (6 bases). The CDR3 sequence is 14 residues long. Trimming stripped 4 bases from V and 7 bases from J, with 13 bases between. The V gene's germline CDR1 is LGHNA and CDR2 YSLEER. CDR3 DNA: TGCGCCAGCAGCCGCCAGGGGCATGGTGAAAAACTGTTTTTT. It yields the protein CASSRQGHGEKLFF.

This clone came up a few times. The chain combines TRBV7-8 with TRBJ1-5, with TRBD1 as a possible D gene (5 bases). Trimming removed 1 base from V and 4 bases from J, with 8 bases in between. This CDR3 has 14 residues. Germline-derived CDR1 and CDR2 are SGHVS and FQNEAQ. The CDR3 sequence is CASSLGGENQPQHF. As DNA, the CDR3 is TGTGCCAGCAGCTTAGGGGGGGAGAATCAGCCCCAGCATTTT.

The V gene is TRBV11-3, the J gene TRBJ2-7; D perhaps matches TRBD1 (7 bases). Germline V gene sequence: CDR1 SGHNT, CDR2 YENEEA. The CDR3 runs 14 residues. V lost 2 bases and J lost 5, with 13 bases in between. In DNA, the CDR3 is TGTGCCAGCAGCTTATCCAGGGGGGCCCACGAGCAGTACTTC. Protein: CASSLSRGAHEQYF.